This TCR beta chain was captured in a study of circulating tumor DNA in untreated peripheral T-cell lymphoma (dated by TCRdb to the early 2020s). Overall results and qualifications from the work: Tumor-specific clonotypes turned up in around 73% of patients, identified from 86% of baseline tissues and from around 70% of baseline serum samples.

To identify tumor-specific TCR clonotypes, tumor tissue taken at baseline, before any treatment, was sequenced. In a trial, the study monitored patients with peripheral T-cell lymphoma who were getting frontline treatment by applying next-generation sequencing to their T-cell receptor sequences. A remark on this clone: It has no known antigen specificity. Base qualities are missing; no much larger clone stands one base away.

To prepare the library, the immunoSEQ multiplex PCR assay was applied. What TCRdb holds here is the immuneACCESS table cut down to in-frame rearrangements. Part of the clones is not present; checked against another copy, under half of the missing clones reflect an unresolved V gene, and the others are unexplained. Counted in this sample were several thousand clones; around 74% of them appeared once. The top ten constitute 15% to 20% of the sample. Sequences LGHNT (CDR1) and FRNRAP (CDR2) are obtained from the germline V gene. Including the terminal cysteine and phenylalanine, the CDR3 comprises 11 residues. Kept here is only the CDR3 DNA, which spans 33 bases and is read in frame from base 1.

Material for sequencing was tumor tissue. This TCR was sampled from a human donor with peripheral T-cell lymphoma. The sequence joins TRBV12-5 to TRBJ2-5, with no reliable assignment of the D segment. The CDR3 reads as follows: CATSEDETQYF. In nucleotide form, the sequence is TGTGCCACCAGTGAGGATGAGACCCAGTACTTC.